A selection of T cell receptor beta chains follows, all from one sample in a study. TCRdb used MiXCR to reprocess the 5' RACE reads, holding one entry per CDR3 protein. Of some 54,000 distinct CDR3 sequences listed, more than 15% were seen once; the top ten hold around 2.3%. Sequencing used naive CD4+ T cells sorted from blood. The receptor set was obtained from a female donor with breast cancer. The CDR3 runs from the conserved cysteine through the conserved F or W. Each record gives: clone size, V gene, D gene, J gene, CDR3 DNA, CDR3 protein. The D gene is left open where the match is weak. Only part of the rows carry a size: once, few, many, or a class if the clone is expanded.

abundance: many
v_gene: TRBV4-3
d_gene: -
j_gene: TRBJ1-1
CDR3nt: TGCGCCAGCAGCCAAGGCTACACTGAAGCTTTCTTT
CDR3aa: CASSQGYTEAFF

abundance: -
v_gene: TRBV6-6
d_gene: -
j_gene: TRBJ2-1
CDR3nt: TGTGCCAGCAGTTACGCACAGGGTAGGGATGAGCAGTTCTTC
CDR3aa: CASSYAQGRDEQFF

abundance: few
v_gene: TRBV7-7
d_gene: -
j_gene: TRBJ2-5
CDR3nt: TGTGCCAGCAGCTTAGCCGGGGCAGAGACCCAGTACTTC
CDR3aa: CASSLAGAETQYF

abundance: -
v_gene: TRBV5-1
d_gene: TRBD2
j_gene: TRBJ2-3
CDR3nt: TGCGCCAGTAGAGCGGGGCCTAGCGCAGATACGCAGTATTTT
CDR3aa: CASRAGPSADTQYF

abundance: -
v_gene: TRBV3-1
d_gene: TRBD2
j_gene: TRBJ2-2
CDR3nt: TGTGCCAGCAGCCAGGGGACTAGCGGCAACACCGGGGAGCTGTTTTTT
CDR3aa: CASSQGTSGNTGELFF

abundance: few
v_gene: TRBV5-1
d_gene: -
j_gene: TRBJ2-7
CDR3nt: TGCGCCAGCAGCCGCGACGGTAGGACCTACGAGCAGTACTTC
CDR3aa: CASSRDGRTYEQYF

abundance: few
v_gene: TRBV2
d_gene: -
j_gene: TRBJ2-2
CDR3nt: TGTGCCAGCAATCCCAACAGGGGAGGTACCGGGGAGCTGTTTTTT
CDR3aa: CASNPNRGGTGELFF

abundance: -
v_gene: TRBV28
d_gene: -
j_gene: TRBJ2-2
CDR3nt: TGTGCCAGCAATCCCTCAAACAGACAGAGTCTGAACGGGGAGCTGTTTTTT
CDR3aa: CASNPSNRQSLNGELFF

abundance: many
v_gene: TRBV4-1
d_gene: -
j_gene: TRBJ2-5
CDR3nt: TGCGCCAGCAGCCAAGCCTCCAAAGGGCGTCCCGGGGAGACCCAGTACTTC
CDR3aa: CASSQASKGRPGETQYF

abundance: once
v_gene: TRBV12-3/TRBV12-4
d_gene: -
j_gene: TRBJ2-1
CDR3nt: TGTGCCAGCAGTACCTTAGCGAGGATCTACAATGAGCAGTTCTTC
CDR3aa: CASSTLARIYNEQFF

abundance: many
v_gene: TRBV7-2
d_gene: -
j_gene: TRBJ2-3
CDR3nt: TGTGCCAGCAGCCGGACGTCAGATACGCAGTATTTT
CDR3aa: CASSRTSDTQYF

abundance: few
v_gene: TRBV5-1
d_gene: -
j_gene: TRBJ2-7
CDR3nt: TGCGCCAGCAGTCCCCTCGGGCAGGGCCCCTACGAGCAGTACTTC
CDR3aa: CASSPLGQGPYEQYF

abundance: few
v_gene: TRBV5-1
d_gene: -
j_gene: TRBJ1-1
CDR3nt: TGCGCCAGCAGCTTCGAGGGGGGGCGTGAAGCTTTCTTT
CDR3aa: CASSFEGGREAFF

abundance: many
v_gene: TRBV5-1
d_gene: TRBD2
j_gene: TRBJ2-7
CDR3nt: TGCGCCAGCAGCCCTTCTAGCGGGCCCTACGAGCAGTACTTC
CDR3aa: CASSPSSGPYEQYF

abundance: few
v_gene: TRBV29-1
d_gene: -
j_gene: TRBJ1-1
CDR3nt: TGCAGCGTTGAAGATCTTGGGGGGACCACTGAAGCTTTCTTT
CDR3aa: CSVEDLGGTTEAFF

abundance: many
v_gene: TRBV7-8
d_gene: -
j_gene: TRBJ2-1
CDR3nt: TGTGCCAGCAGCCCCTCGACAGAGCAGTTCTTC
CDR3aa: CASSPSTEQFF

abundance: many
v_gene: TRBV20-1
d_gene: TRBD2
j_gene: TRBJ2-1
CDR3nt: TGCAGTGCTAGGACTAGCGGGAGGTACAATGAGCAGTTCTTC
CDR3aa: CSARTSGRYNEQFF

abundance: -
v_gene: TRBV12-3/TRBV12-4
d_gene: -
j_gene: TRBJ2-1
CDR3nt: TGTGCCAGCAGTTTAACACTAGGGGAATACAATGAGCAGTTCTTC
CDR3aa: CASSLTLGEYNEQFF